This TCR gamma chain was identified during a study of Vγ9Vδ2 T cells in congenital toxoplasmosis (TCRdb year 2021). Regarding the research as a whole: Congenital toxoplasmosis was diagnosed using IgG, IgM and IgA serology, Western blot and an in-house interferon-gamma release assay. Infant repertoires were sequenced at 2 months after birth and at 1 year of age. At 2 months, TCR sequencing included about 5 infected and approximately ten uninfected infants, and at 1 year it included 3 infected and 4 uninfected infants. The study compared gamma and delta chain CDR3 repertoires of sorted blood gammadelta T cells between congenitally T. gondii-infected and uninfected infants.

Using SuperScript II, cDNA was generated through template-switch reverse transcription, with TRGC- and TRDC-specific primers combined in a single tube. The TRGC primer was designed to bind both the TRGC1 and TRGC2 constant genes. Amplification of TRG and TRD was done with the KAPA Real-Time Library Amplification Kit, and AMPure XP beads were used for purification between steps. Illumina sequencing adapters were added by index PCR using the Nextera XT Index Kit. An Illumina MiSeq with the V2 300 kit was used to sequence the TRG and TRD amplicons, producing 150 bp paired-end reads. In the original analysis: Before further analysis, read quality was checked using FastQC version 0.11.8. Reads were mapped to GenBank TRG or TRD reference genes, and MiXCR version 3.0.3 was used to assemble CDR3 sequences. Default MiXCR settings were used, apart from assembling TRDD gene segments from 3 instead of 5 consecutive nucleotides. N additions, CDR3 length, J segment length and clonotype sharing between samples were calculated with VDJtools version 1.2.1. Out-of-frame CDR3 sequences and those containing stop codons were excluded from analysis. Infant repertoires were assessed for overlap with previously published fetal, cord blood and adult blood Vgamma9Vdelta2 repertoires. TCRdb recomputed clones from the public reads with CATT; identical DNA rows were then combined. The V and J calls reflect TCRdb's pipeline rather than the authors' work. The sample contains approximately 280 gamma-chain clones, around 7% of them found a single time. The ten largest clones represent about a third of the sample.

Results the study describes overall, beyond this receptor: At 2 months, TRGV9 and TRDV2 CDR3s of infected infants appeared to carry fewer N additions than uninfected infants, especially TRDV2-TRDJ1 sequences. Both infected and uninfected infants showed a high prevalence of a public TRGV9 clonotype. Two months was the earliest age with enough suitable sample material for TCR repertoire analysis, so newborn repertoires were not sequenced. Repertoire differences between infected and uninfected infants were less clear at 1 year of age than at 2 months. Germline-encoded fetal-type TRDV2 CDR3 sequences seemed to be more prevalent in infected than in uninfected roughly 2-month-old infants, with an in utero expansion footprint being suggested.

The same treatment, consisting of spiramycin and/or pyrimethamine plus sulfadiazine plus folinic acid, was given to the mothers of both infected and uninfected infants. Every infant, whether infected or uninfected, was delivered at term after more than 37 weeks of gestation. Approximately 900 uL of blood was turned into PBMCs through Lymphoprep gradient centrifugation, and the PBMCs were then cryopreserved in liquid nitrogen and sent to Belgium. After thawing, PBMCs were labeled with Zombie NIR viability dye and stained with CD3, TCR gammadelta, Vgamma9 and Vdelta2 antibodies. CD3+ TCRgammadelta+ T cells were sorted on a FACSAria III with a mean purity of around 98%. The RNeasy Micro Kit was used to isolate RNA from about 10,000 sorted gammadelta T cells per sample. The study infants had mothers who were enrolled with primary T. gondii infection during pregnancy. The infants' peripheral blood was drawn at an outpatient microbiology and virology center located in Pavia, Italy.

The germline V and J ends show losses of 0 bases and 10 bases respectively, and no gene match explains 6 bases of the junction. The CDR3 runs 12 residues from the cysteine to the phenylalanine. The entry retains the CDR3 DNA only, 36 bases that are in frame from base 1. CDR1 and CDR2 are drawn from the germline V gene: EGSNGY, YDSYNSKV. This clone is regarded as hyperexpanded (1% or more). This clone's antigen is unknown. The record has no base qualities; no much larger clone is one base away. The chain employs TRGV2 and TRGJ1 or TRGJ2. The sequencing sample was made of gamma-delta T cells from blood. The clonotype comes from a child under 10 years old born to a mother with Toxoplasma gondii infection during pregnancy, either congenitally infected or uninfected (not recorded which). The CDR3 reads as follows: CATWDGLGKKLF. Read as DNA, the sequence is TGTGCCACCTGGGACGGGCTGGGAAAGAAACTCTTT.